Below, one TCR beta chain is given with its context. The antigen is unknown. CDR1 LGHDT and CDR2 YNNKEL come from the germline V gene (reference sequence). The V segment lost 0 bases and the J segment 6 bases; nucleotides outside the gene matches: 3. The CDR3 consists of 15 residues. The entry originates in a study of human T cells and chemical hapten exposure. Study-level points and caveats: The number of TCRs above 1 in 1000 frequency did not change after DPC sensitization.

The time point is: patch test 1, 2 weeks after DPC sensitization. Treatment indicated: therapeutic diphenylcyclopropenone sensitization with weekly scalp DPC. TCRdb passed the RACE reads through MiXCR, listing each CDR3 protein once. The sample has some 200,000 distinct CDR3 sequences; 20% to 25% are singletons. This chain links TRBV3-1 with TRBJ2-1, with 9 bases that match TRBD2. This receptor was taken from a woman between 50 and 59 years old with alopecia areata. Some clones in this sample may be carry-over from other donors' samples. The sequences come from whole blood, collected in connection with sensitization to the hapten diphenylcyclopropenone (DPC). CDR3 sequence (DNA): TGTGCCAGCAGCCAAGATTCTAGCGGGGCCAATGAGCAGTTCTTC. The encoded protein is CASSQDSSGANEQFF.